This T cell receptor beta chain is drawn from a study of human T cells and chemical hapten exposure. On the study more broadly: The study enrolled mostly female patients with alopecia areata, totalis or universalis.

Whole-study results and caveats: Among TCRs, those above 1 in 1000 frequency were unaffected by DPC sensitization. It was expanded TCRs that formed significantly more large CDR3 similarity clusters than controls did. As the donors had alopecia, their immune response may differ from healthy people's.

This clonotype showed up many times. Its target is not known. TCRdb independently ran MiXCR on the RACE reads; one entry per CDR3 protein. Among tens of thousands of distinct CDR3 sequences listed, more than 8% were seen once. Time point described: patch test 1, 2 weeks after DPC sensitization. Described treatment: therapeutic diphenylcyclopropenone sensitization with weekly scalp DPC. This receptor was obtained from a woman aged 40 to 50 with alopecia areata. Some clones in this sample may be carry-over from other donors' samples. Here the sequenced sample was whole blood, taken in connection with sensitization to the hapten diphenylcyclopropenone (DPC).

The CDR3 loop is CASSAQDNEQFF. The CDR3 DNA reads TGTGCCAGCAGTGCCCAGGACAATGAGCAGTTCTTC. The V and J genes are TRBV2 and TRBJ2-1; D remains unclear. This CDR3 is built from 12 residues. Trimming left V 4 bases short and J 5 bases short, with 6 bases between. Looked up from germline, CDR1 is SNHLY and CDR2 is FYNNEI.